One and the same sample provided the 12 T cell receptor beta chains below, sequenced in a study of blood T cell repertoires in COVID-19. The method was immunoSEQ multiplex PCR; TCRdb's version includes in-frame clones alone and lacks a portion of them. The sample holds 75,000 to 85,000 clones, roughly 86% seen once. Sequenced material: peripheral blood. All receptors come from a human donor in a cohort sampled during active COVID-19.

J is TRBJ2-7 and V is TRBV6-2 or TRBV6-3, with TRBD1 matching 7 bases. The germline gives CDR1 MNHEY, CDR2 SVGEGT. This CDR3 is built from 14 residues. V gave up 6 bases and J gave up 4 bases; unmatched junction bases: 9. DNA for the CDR3: TGTGCCAGCAGCCGGGACAGTCTTTTTTACGAGCAGTACTTC. Translating it yields CASSRDSLFYEQYF.

V and J are TRBV9 and TRBJ2-7; TRBD1 matches 10 bases. CDR3 length: 14 amino acids. Per the germline V gene, CDR1 is SGDLS and CDR2 is YYNGEE. The J segment lost 6 bases and the V segment lost 7 bases, leaving 10 bases of the junction unmatched. CDR3 sequence reads: CASGSGTGAFEQYF. CDR3 DNA sequence: TGTGCCAGCGGTTCCGGGACAGGGGCCTTCGAGCAGTACTTC. The variable domain in full, with the rest retrieved from reference TRBV9 and TRBJ2-7, is DSGVTQTPKHLITATGQRVTLRCSPRSGDLSVYWYQQSLDQGLQFLIQYYNGEERAKGNILERFSAQQFPDLHSELNLSSLELGDSALYFCASGSGTGAFEQYFGPGTRLTVT.

This clone has more than one count but fewer than ten. The gene calls are TRBV11-2 and TRBJ1-4, with D perhaps matching TRBD1 (5 bases). CDR1 SGHAT and CDR2 FQNNGV come from the germline V gene. CDR3 length: 17 amino acids. Trimming shortened V by 5 bases and J by 8 bases, and 24 bases separated the two germline ends. The DNA for the CDR3 is TGTGCCAGCAGCCTGACCCTCCGGGGGGAAAGAGGGGAAAAACTGTTTTTT. Translated, it gives CASSLTLRGERGEKLFF. The full variable domain, rest sourced from reference TRBV11-2 and TRBJ1-4, is EAGVAQSPRYKIIEKRQSVAFWCNPISGHATLYWYQQILGQGPKLLIQFQNNGVVDDSQLPKDRFSAERLKGVDSTLKIQPAKLEDSAVYLCASSLTLRGERGEKLFFGSGTQLSVL.

The genes are TRBV5-1 and TRBJ2-3; no firm D call. CDR3 length: 15 residues. Trimming pared 2 bases from V and 4 bases from J, leaving 14 bases between. Germline CDR1 is SGHRS and CDR2 is YFSETQ. The DNA for the CDR3 is TGCGCCAGCAGCTTAGAGTCCATACGCGCAGATACGCAGTATTTT. Its protein is CASSLESIRADTQYF.

The rearrangement uses TRBV4-1 and TRBJ2-7, with 7 bases that match TRBD1. The CDR3 runs to 14 residues. The J segment lost 4 bases and the V segment lost 6 bases, leaving 9 bases of the junction unmatched. Germline CDR1 is MGHRA and CDR2 is YSYEKL. CDR3 nucleotide sequence: TGCGCCAGCAGTCTAGACAGGGAAAGTTACGAGCAGTACTTC. Protein product: CASSLDRESYEQYF.

This sequence joins TRBV4-2 and TRBJ2-4, with TRBD1 matching over 12 bases. This CDR3 is built from 17 residues. Germline V gives CDR1 LGHNA, CDR2 YNFKEQ. Trimming removed 3 bases from V and 0 bases from J; junction bases left unmatched: 3. The CDR3, as DNA: TGTGCCAGCAGCCAGGGACAGGGGGCTGGAGCCAAAAACATTCAGTACTTC. It specifies CASSQGQGAGAKNIQYF.

The chain links TRBV12-3 or TRBV12-4 to TRBJ2-7, with D possibly being TRBD1 (5 bases). The CDR3 sequence is 12 residues long. Trimming cost V 4 bases and J 6 bases, with 10 bases left between them. DNA of the CDR3: TGTGCCAGCAGTTCCAGGGTCGGCGAGCAGTACTTC. Translation gives CASSSRVGEQYF.

The CDR3, as DNA: TGCGCCAGCAGCTCCTTAGCGGGGGACAATGAGCAGTTCTTC. Residues: CASSSLAGDNEQFF. The chain has TRBV5-1 and TRBJ2-1; 9 bases align to TRBD2. Losses at the gene ends were 3 bases for V and 5 bases for J; bases not matched to a gene: 3. Per the germline V gene, CDR1 is SGHRS and CDR2 is YFSETQ. This CDR3 is built from 14 residues.

This sequence joins TRBV12-3 or TRBV12-4 and TRBJ1-5; TRBD1 might be the D (5 bases). V was cut by 6 bases and J by 5 bases, with 11 bases left in between. The CDR3 consists of 13 residues. The CDR3 loop is CASSSDIYQPQHF. CDR3 coding DNA: TGTGCCAGCAGCTCGGACATCTATCAGCCCCAGCATTTT.

The rearrangement uses TRBV10-3 and TRBJ2-1; 10 positions match TRBD1. Germline V gene lookup returns CDR1 ENHRY and CDR2 SYGVKD. CDR3 length: 13 residues. Losses at the gene ends were 8 bases for V and 5 bases for J; bases not matched to a gene: 3. The CDR3 DNA reads as TGTGCCATCGGGACAGGGGAGCACAATGAGCAGTTCTTC. Amino acid sequence: CAIGTGEHNEQFF.

This chain joins TRBV9 and TRBJ2-7, with 8 positions matching TRBD2. J gave up 6 bases and V 4 bases, and 12 bases lay outside the gene matches. The CDR3 spans 15 residues. The germline CDR1 and CDR2 sequences are SGDLS and YYNGEE. CDR3 loop: CASSSQVGGGGEQYF. In nucleotides, the CDR3 is TGTGCCAGCAGCTCCCAGGTCGGGGGGGGCGGCGAGCAGTACTTC.

The V call is TRBV30, the J call TRBJ1-1; D is undetermined. The germline V gene encodes CDR1 GTSNPN and CDR2 SVGIG (reference sequence). The CDR3 extends over 11 amino acids. Trimming cost V 4 bases and J 8 bases, with 11 bases left between them. CDR3: CAWMWSGEAFF. CDR3 DNA sequence: TGTGCCTGGATGTGGTCAGGAGAAGCTTTCTTT.